The 13 T cell receptor beta chains presented below share a single source sample, sequenced in a study of response to subunit inactivated influenza vaccine. TCRdb reanalysed the RT-PCR reads using MiXCR and keeps one entry per CDR3 protein. The repertoire holds 540,000 or so distinct CDR3 sequences, 10% to 15% seen once, with about 12% in the top ten. Sample: PBMCs from blood, taken about 40 days after vaccination. The origin of the receptors is a man between 50 and 59 years old who received an inactivated influenza vaccine.

This clonotype was recorded a few times. The chain joins TRBV7-2 to TRBJ2-7; 9 bases fit TRBD1. V lost 7 bases, J lost 5 bases, and 6 bases stayed unmatched. The CDR3 spans 13 residues. Germline assignment: CDR1 SGHTA and CDR2 FQGNSA. CDR3 sequence reads: CASTYRGHHEQYF. Here the CDR3 DNA reads TGTGCCAGCACTTACAGGGGGCACCACGAGCAGTACTTC.

The table lists this clonotype with a few counts. The chain couples TRBV25-1 to TRBJ2-7; 7 nucleotides align to TRBD2. V lost 5 bases, J lost 4 bases, and 8 bases stayed unmatched. Germline assignment: CDR1 MGHDK and CDR2 SYGVNS. This CDR3 region has 14 residues. CDR3 protein: CASSMGEGLYEQYF. In nucleotides, the CDR3 is TGTGCCAGCAGTATGGGGGAGGGCCTATACGAGCAGTACTTC.

This clonotype was observed a handful of times. The chain has TRBV7-9 and TRBJ2-7; possible D gene TRBD1, 6 bases. The CDR3 length is 14 residues. Trimming shortened V by 1 base and J by 5 bases, and 12 bases separated the two germline ends. The germline CDR1 and CDR2 sequences are SEHNR and FQNEAQ (reference sequence). The CDR3 nucleotides are TGTGCCAGCAGCTTAGTCAAGGACAGAAACGAGCAGTACTTC. Residues: CASSLVKDRNEQYF.

This clonotype was picked up a small number of times. The rearrangement links TRBV11-2 to TRBJ2-5; 7 nucleotides match TRBD2. Germline V gives CDR1 SGHAT, CDR2 FQNNGV. CDR3 length equals 16 residues. V was pared by 2 bases and J by 1 base, with 7 bases of the junction left unmatched. CDR3 bases: TGTGCCAGCAGCTTATCTGGCGGGGGAACCCAAGAGACCCAGTACTTC. Its translation is CASSLSGGGTQETQYF.

This clonotype has only a few counts. A read error may produce the germline difference seen at one junction end. The V and J genes are TRBV7-6 and TRBJ1-4; the D gene is possibly TRBD1 (6 bases). Germline CDR1 reads SGHVS; CDR2 reads FNYEAQ. This CDR3 is built from 15 residues. CDR3 protein: CASSLGTATYEKLFF. The CDR3, as DNA: TGTGCCAGCAGCTTAGGGACAGCAACTTATGAAAAACTGTTTTTT.

This clonotype was counted many times. The chain employs TRBV20-1 and TRBJ2-7; 9 bases are a match to TRBD1. The germline CDR1 and CDR2 sequences are DFQATT and SNEGSKA (reference sequence). This CDR3 is 14 amino acids long. Trimming cost V 5 bases and J 0 bases; bases outside gene matches: 5. The CDR3 DNA reads as TGCAGTGCTCAAGACAGGGGGAGCTCCTACGAGCAGTACTTC. Protein sequence: CSAQDRGSSYEQYF.

The chain recombines TRBV7-2 with TRBJ2-3; possible D gene TRBD2, 7 bases. The CDR3 is made up of 15 amino acids. V dropped 4 bases and J dropped 1 base, with 12 bases sitting between them. CDR1 and CDR2 from the germline V gene are SGHTA and FQGNSA. The CDR3 loop is CASSSGGRGTDTQYF. The CDR3 DNA reads as TGTGCCAGCAGCTCCGGGGGGCGCGGCACAGATACGCAGTATTTT.

This sequence joins TRBV4-3 and TRBJ2-3; TRBD1 aligns across 7 bases. Trimming at V came to 1 base and at J to 5 bases, leaving 6 bases not matched to a gene. CDR1 LGHNA and CDR2 YSLEER come from the germline V gene. This CDR3 is 15 amino acids long. The CDR3 sequence is CASSQAGGGVDTQYF. CDR3 coding DNA: TGCGCCAGCAGCCAAGCAGGGGGTGGGGTAGATACGCAGTATTTT.

V is TRBV12-3 or TRBV12-4 and J is TRBJ1-4; D remains ambiguous. V was pared by 6 bases and J by 10 bases, with 21 bases between. The CDR3 sequence is 15 residues long. CDR3 sequence: CASRSDPLVSGKLFF. The CDR3 bases are TGTGCCAGCAGGTCCGACCCCCTGGTGTCAGGAAAACTGTTTTTT.

The V call is TRBV11-2, the J call TRBJ2-3; 10 bases are a match to TRBD1. CDR3 length: 19 amino acids. The germline gives CDR1 SGHAT, CDR2 FQNNGV. V was clipped by 5 bases and J by 1 base; unmatched bases: 15. In nucleotides, the CDR3 is TGTGCCAGCAGCCCAAATACCCCACCCGGGACAGGGGGCACAGATACGCAGTATTTT. It encodes CASSPNTPPGTGGTDTQYF.

This clonotype has a count of ten or more. The rearrangement joins TRBV20-1 to TRBJ2-7; D remains unclear. Germline CDR1 is DFQATT and CDR2 is SNEGSKA (reference sequence). The CDR3 is made up of 16 amino acids. V lost 0 bases and J lost 4, with 19 bases in between. The chain's CDR3 is CSARDLAGLLGYEQYF. DNA of the CDR3: TGCAGTGCTAGAGATCTGGCCGGCCTCTTGGGGTACGAGCAGTACTTC.

Many counts were recorded for this clonotype. CDR3 sequence reads: CSASTPPINEKLFF. As DNA, the CDR3 is TGCAGTGCTAGTACCCCTCCGATTAATGAAAAACTGTTTTTT. The J gene is TRBJ1-4, the V gene TRBV20-1; no definite D call. The CDR3 has 14 amino acids. Trimming took 3 bases from V and 4 from J, leaving 12 bases between them. The germline V gene has CDR1 DFQATT and CDR2 SNEGSKA (reference sequence).

In its sample, this clonotype was seen a few times. This rearrangement joins TRBV6-1 to TRBJ1-5, with TRBD1 matching over 9 bases. This CDR3 region has 15 residues. V shed 1 base, J shed 5 bases, and the junction held 3 bases outside the gene matches. The V gene's germline CDR1 is MNHNS and CDR2 SASEGT. In DNA, the CDR3 is TGTGCCAGCAGTGAAGAGGGGACAGGGTATCAGCCCCAGCATTTT. Its translation is CASSEEGTGYQPQHF.